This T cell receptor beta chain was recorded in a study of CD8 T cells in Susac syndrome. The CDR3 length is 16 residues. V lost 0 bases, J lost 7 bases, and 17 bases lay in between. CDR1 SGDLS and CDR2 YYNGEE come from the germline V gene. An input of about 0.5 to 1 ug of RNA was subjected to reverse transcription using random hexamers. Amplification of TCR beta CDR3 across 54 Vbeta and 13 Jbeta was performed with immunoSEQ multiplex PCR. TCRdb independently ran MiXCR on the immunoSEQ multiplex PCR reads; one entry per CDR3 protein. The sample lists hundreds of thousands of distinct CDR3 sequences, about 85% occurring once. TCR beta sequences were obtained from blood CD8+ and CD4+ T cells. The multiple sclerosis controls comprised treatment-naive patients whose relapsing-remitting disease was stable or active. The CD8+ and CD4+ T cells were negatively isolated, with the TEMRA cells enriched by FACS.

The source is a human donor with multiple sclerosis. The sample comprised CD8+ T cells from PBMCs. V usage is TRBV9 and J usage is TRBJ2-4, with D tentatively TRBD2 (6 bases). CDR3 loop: CASSVDHREMRNIQYF. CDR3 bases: TGTGCCAGCAGCGTAGACCACCGGGAGATGAGGAACATTCAGTACTTC. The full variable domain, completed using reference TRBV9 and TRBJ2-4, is DSGVTQTPKHLITATGQRVTLRCSPRSGDLSVYWYQQSLDQGLQFLIQYYNGEERAKGNILERFSAQQFPDLHSELNLSSLELGDSALYFCASSVDHREMRNIQYFGAGTRLSVL.